This TCR beta chain was captured in a study of T cell repertoires in cytomegalovirus infection. Background on the study: CMV infection and matching HLA type were both indicated by public TCR beta signatures. General study points: There were HLA-C-restricted CMV-specific TCR beta clonotypes dominating the ex vivo response.

This clonotype was detected many times. The antigen is undetermined. In germline, CDR1 is SGHTA, CDR2 FQGNSA. The length of the CDR3 is 14 residues. J was trimmed by 1 base and V by 6 bases; bases with no gene match: 5. MiXCR was run by TCRdb on the reads, yielding one entry per CDR3 protein. Of approximately 71,000 distinct CDR3 sequences listed, 3.5% to 4% are singletons. This rearrangement joins TRBV7-2 to TRBJ1-1; 7 bases map to TRBD1. The specimen sequenced was PBMCs. The receptor was isolated from a human donor in good health (CMV status not recorded). Some clones in this sample may be carry-over from other donors' samples. The CDR3 region is CASSYQGGNTEAFF. As DNA, the CDR3 is TGTGCCAGCAGTTATCAGGGGGGGAACACTGAAGCTTTCTTT.